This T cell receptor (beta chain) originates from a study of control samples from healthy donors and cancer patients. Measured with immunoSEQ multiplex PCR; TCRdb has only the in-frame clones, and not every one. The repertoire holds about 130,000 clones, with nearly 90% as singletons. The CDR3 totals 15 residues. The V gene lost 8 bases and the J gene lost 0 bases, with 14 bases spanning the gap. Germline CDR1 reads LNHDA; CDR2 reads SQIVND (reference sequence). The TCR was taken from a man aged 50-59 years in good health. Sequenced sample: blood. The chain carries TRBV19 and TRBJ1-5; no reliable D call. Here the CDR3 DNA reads TGTGCCAGTGTCCAAAGAGGGTATAGCAATCAGCCCCAGCATTTT. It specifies CASVQRGYSNQPQHF.